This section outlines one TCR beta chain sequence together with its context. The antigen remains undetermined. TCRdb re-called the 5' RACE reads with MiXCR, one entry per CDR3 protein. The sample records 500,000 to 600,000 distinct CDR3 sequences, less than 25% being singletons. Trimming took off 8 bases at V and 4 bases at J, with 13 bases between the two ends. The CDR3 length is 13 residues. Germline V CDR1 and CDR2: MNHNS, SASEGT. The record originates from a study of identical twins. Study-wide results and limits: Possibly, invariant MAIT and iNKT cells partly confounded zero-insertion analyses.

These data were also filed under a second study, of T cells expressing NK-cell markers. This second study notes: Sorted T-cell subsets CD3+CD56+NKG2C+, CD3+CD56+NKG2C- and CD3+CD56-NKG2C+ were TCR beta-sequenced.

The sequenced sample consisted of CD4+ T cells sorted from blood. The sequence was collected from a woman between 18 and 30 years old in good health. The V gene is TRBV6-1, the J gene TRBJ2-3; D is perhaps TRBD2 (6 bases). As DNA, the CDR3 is TGTGCCAGCCTATCGGGAGTATCAGATACGCAGTATTTT. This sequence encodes CASLSGVSDTQYF.